The sequence of this T cell receptor beta chain was determined in a study of blood T cells in healthy people across ages. The study, taken as a whole, reports: Both naive CD4+ cell counts and diversity were greater in long-lived donors than in aged donors.

Germline V gene lookup returns CDR1 KGHDR and CDR2 SFDVKD. J lost 3 bases, V lost 3 bases, and 0 bases had no gene match. The CDR3 has 13 residues. Of note for this clonotype: Its antigen is not identified.

The second PCR ran about 6 to 11 cycles with a sample-barcoded 5' primer and J-beta primers. TCRdb itself ran the 5' RACE reads through MiXCR, one entry per CDR3 protein. Among over 500,000 distinct CDR3 sequences, roughly half were seen once, and the ten largest hold 13%. Donors ranged from roughly 6 to 95 years old and were healthy Caucasians in Russia. The chain is built from TRBV24-1 and TRBJ2-5; 7 positions match TRBD1. The sequence derives from a woman of 80 years or more in good health. Material for sequencing was blood. The CDR3 here is CATSDQGEETQYF. In DNA form, the CDR3 reads TGTGCCACCAGTGATCAGGGGGAAGAGACCCAGTACTTC.